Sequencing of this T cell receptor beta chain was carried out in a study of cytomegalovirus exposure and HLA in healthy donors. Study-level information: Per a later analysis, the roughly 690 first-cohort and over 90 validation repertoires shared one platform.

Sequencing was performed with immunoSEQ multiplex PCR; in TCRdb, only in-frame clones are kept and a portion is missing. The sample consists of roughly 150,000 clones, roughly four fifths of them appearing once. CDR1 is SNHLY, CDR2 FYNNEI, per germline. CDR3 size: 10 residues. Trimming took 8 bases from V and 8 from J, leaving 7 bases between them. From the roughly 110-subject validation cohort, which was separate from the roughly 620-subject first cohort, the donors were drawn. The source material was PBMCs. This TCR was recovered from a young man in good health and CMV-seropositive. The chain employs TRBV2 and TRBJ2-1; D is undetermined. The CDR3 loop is CASQTYEQFF. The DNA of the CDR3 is TGTGCCAGCCAAACTTATGAGCAGTTCTTC.